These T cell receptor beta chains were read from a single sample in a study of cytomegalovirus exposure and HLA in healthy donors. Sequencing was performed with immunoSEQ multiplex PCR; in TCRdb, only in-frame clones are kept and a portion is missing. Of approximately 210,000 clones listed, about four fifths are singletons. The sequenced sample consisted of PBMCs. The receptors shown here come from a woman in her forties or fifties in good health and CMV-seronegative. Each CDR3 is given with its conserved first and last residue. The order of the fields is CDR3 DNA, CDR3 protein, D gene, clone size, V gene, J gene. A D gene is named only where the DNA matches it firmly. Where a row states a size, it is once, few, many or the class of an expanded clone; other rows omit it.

TGTGCCAGCAGTTACTCTATTCCGGGACAGGGTCATGGCTACACCTTC,CASSYSIPGQGHGYTF,TRBD1,few,TRBV6-5,TRBJ1-2
TGCGCCAGCAGCCAAGCTACCACCAGGGGGAACACTGAAGCTTTCTTT,CASSQATTRGNTEAFF,.,few,TRBV4-3,TRBJ1-1
TGTGCCAGCAGTTACAACAGTAATTCACCCCTCCACTTT,CASSYNSNSPLHF,.,.,TRBV6-5,TRBJ1-6
TGTGCCAGCAGGCGGTCGGACAGGGAGGCCTATGGCTACACCTTC,CASRRSDREAYGYTF,TRBD1,.,TRBV27,TRBJ1-2
TGTGCCAGTAGAAAGGACCCGGGGGGGACCGGGGAGCTGTTTTTT,CASRKDPGGTGELFF,TRBD2,.,TRBV19,TRBJ2-2
TGTGCCAGCAGCTTTACGGGACAGATTAATGAAAAACTGTTTTTT,CASSFTGQINEKLFF,TRBD1,few,TRBV9,TRBJ1-4
TGTGCCAGCAGTTTCTACGCCCTTAGCTCCTACGAGCAGTACTTC,CASSFYALSSYEQYF,.,.,TRBV28,TRBJ2-7
TGTGCCAGCAGTCCCCGCAGAGAGACCCAGTACTTC,CASSPRRETQYF,.,.,TRBV28,TRBJ2-5
TGTGCCAGCTCACGGGGACAGGGGATGAACACTGAAGCTTTCTTT,CASSRGQGMNTEAFF,TRBD1,once,TRBV18,TRBJ1-1
TGCGCCAGCAGTGAGTCATACAGGGAATATGGCTACACCTTC,CASSESYREYGYTF,.,.,TRBV10-2,TRBJ1-2
TGTGCCAGTAGAATAGGGAGAATCGGGGAGCTGTTTTTT,CASRIGRIGELFF,.,.,TRBV19,TRBJ2-2
TGTGCCAGCAGTTTCCCCTTTAGCGGGGGAGCCACAGATACGCAGTATTTT,CASSFPFSGGATDTQYF,TRBD2,.,TRBV7-6,TRBJ2-3
TGCGCCAGCAGCTTGGAAGGGGCGCGGGGACTCGAGCAGTACTTC,CASSLEGARGLEQYF,.,.,TRBV5-1,TRBJ2-7
TGCGCCAGCAGCCCTGGACAGGGGACGAGCACAGATACGCAGTATTTT,CASSPGQGTSTDTQYF,TRBD1,.,TRBV4-1,TRBJ2-3
TGTGCCAGCAGTGAAGCGCTCCAGTCCTATGGCTACACCTTC,CASSEALQSYGYTF,.,.,TRBV6-1,TRBJ1-2
TGTGCCAGCAGCGTAGATATGAACACTGAAGCTTTCTTT,CASSVDMNTEAFF,.,many,TRBV9,TRBJ1-1
TGCGCCAGCAGCCAAGAACCGGGGCAGGGGAACTATGGCTACACCTTC,CASSQEPGQGNYGYTF,.,few,TRBV4-1,TRBJ1-2
TGCGCCAGCAGCCAAGTAGGCAGGGTTGGCGCAGATACGCAGTATTTT,CASSQVGRVGADTQYF,.,few,TRBV4-1,TRBJ2-3
TGCGCCAGCAGCCAAGAAGTCCTAGCGGGAGGGCGCACAGATACGCAGTATTTT,CASSQEVLAGGRTDTQYF,TRBD2,once,TRBV4-3,TRBJ2-3
TGTGCCAGCAGCAAAGCGGGAGGAGGAGAGACCCAGTACTTC,CASSKAGGGETQYF,TRBD2,.,TRBV7-3,TRBJ2-5
TGTGCCAGCAGCCAACCTGGGACTGGCGAAAAACTGTTTTTT,CASSQPGTGEKLFF,.,.,TRBV5-4,TRBJ1-4
TGTGCCATCAAGAGGGGGAATGGCTACACCTTC,CAIKRGNGYTF,.,.,TRBV19,TRBJ1-2
TGTGCCACTAAACCGGGACAGGGTTTCGGCGAGCAGTACTTC,CATKPGQGFGEQYF,TRBD1,.,TRBV19,TRBJ2-7
TGTGCCAGCAGCGTATTGGGGGCGGGGAACACTGAAGCTTTCTTT,CASSVLGAGNTEAFF,.,.,TRBV9,TRBJ1-1
TGTGCCAGCAGCCCAGATAGCGGGAGGCACACAGATACGCAGTATTTT,CASSPDSGRHTDTQYF,TRBD2,.,TRBV7-9,TRBJ2-3
TGTGCCAGCAGCGTGGGCGGGACAGGTTTACCCTACGAGCAGTACTTC,CASSVGGTGLPYEQYF,TRBD1,.,TRBV9,TRBJ2-7
TGTGCCATCGGGATGCCGGGACAAGATAATCCAGATACGCAGTATTTT,CAIGMPGQDNPDTQYF,.,.,TRBV10-3,TRBJ2-3
TGTGCCAGCAGCCTATGGGGGGTGGGGACCCAGTACTTC,CASSLWGVGTQYF,.,.,TRBV7-3,TRBJ2-5
TGTGCCAGCAGTTCGTACCGGGACAGGGGGAACACTGAAGCTTTCTTT,CASSSYRDRGNTEAFF,TRBD1,few,TRBV28,TRBJ1-1
TGTGCCAGTAGTTTCGGAGGGGTCACCTACGAGCAGTACTTC,CASSFGGVTYEQYF,.,.,TRBV19,TRBJ2-7
TGTGCCAGCAGTCGAGGGGGCCAGGGGACCTACGAGCAGTACTTC,CASSRGGQGTYEQYF,TRBD1,.,TRBV27,TRBJ2-7
TGTGCCAGCAGCGGAGGCCCTGCGCGGGGGAGCCAAGAGACCCAGTACTTC,CASSGGPARGSQETQYF,TRBD2,once,TRBV11-2,TRBJ2-5
TGCGCCAGCAGCTCAACTAGCGCCGGGGAGCTGTTTTTT,CASSSTSAGELFF,TRBD2,few,TRBV5-1,TRBJ2-2
TGCGCCAGCAGCTTGGTCCAGCGGGGGGAAGAGACCCAGTACTTC,CASSLVQRGEETQYF,TRBD2,few,TRBV5-1,TRBJ2-5
TGTGCCAGCAGGCTTCCCGTTGTTGGACAGGAGTCCTACGAGCAGTACTTC,CASRLPVVGQESYEQYF,TRBD1,.,TRBV28,TRBJ2-7
TGTGCCATCAGTGCTACAGGGGGAGAATGGGGCTACACCTTC,CAISATGGEWGYTF,TRBD1,.,TRBV10-3,TRBJ1-2
TGTGCCAGCAGTCAGGGGGAGACCCAGTACTTC,CASSQGETQYF,.,.,TRBV2,TRBJ2-5
TGTGCCAGCAGCTCCTGGGGCAGGTTCTCCCGGGGGTTCAATCAGCCCCAGCATTTT,CASSSWGRFSRGFNQPQHF,.,.,TRBV28,TRBJ1-5
TGTGCCAGCAGTGAAGGGGCATACGAGCAGTACTTC,CASSEGAYEQYF,.,.,TRBV2,TRBJ2-7
TGTGCCAGCAGCGCGGACAAGATCACCGGGGAGCTGTTTTTT,CASSADKITGELFF,.,.,TRBV9,TRBJ2-2
TGTGCCAGCAGTTTGATGGACACCAGTTATGGCTACACCTTC,CASSLMDTSYGYTF,.,.,TRBV5-4,TRBJ1-2
TGTGCCAGCAGCTTGTTGAGTGAAGCTTTCTTT,CASSLLSEAFF,.,.,TRBV5-6,TRBJ1-1
TGCGCCAGCAGCTTACCTGAGGGGGCGGAGGGCTACACCTTC,CASSLPEGAEGYTF,TRBD1,.,TRBV5-1,TRBJ1-2
TGTGCCACCCCGGCCGGGGAGAGCACTGAAGCTTTCTTT,CATPAGESTEAFF,.,few,TRBV2,TRBJ1-1
TGCGCCAGCAGCCAAGATAGGACAGGGGTATCCTACGAGCAGTACTTC,CASSQDRTGVSYEQYF,TRBD1,.,TRBV4-1,TRBJ2-7
TGTGCCAGCAGCCCAAGCGCCCACAGGGGGCGATACGAGCAGTACTTC,CASSPSAHRGRYEQYF,TRBD1,.,TRBV7-3,TRBJ2-7
TGTGCCAGCAGTTCCTCCCGACTAGCGGGACTGAATTATGGGGAGCTGTTTTTT,CASSSSRLAGLNYGELFF,TRBD2,.,TRBV28,TRBJ2-2
TGCGCCAGCAGCCCGGGACTCCACGAGACCCAGTACTTC,CASSPGLHETQYF,.,.,TRBV4-3,TRBJ2-5
TGTGCCAGCAGCTCGTTCATCAGGGGGGATGGCTACACCTTC,CASSSFIRGDGYTF,TRBD1,.,TRBV7-2,TRBJ1-2
TGTGCCAGCAGTTCCGTGAGCACTGAAGCTTTCTTT,CASSSVSTEAFF,.,.,TRBV28,TRBJ1-1
TGTTCCAGCAGCTTAGACCTCAGTTGGGGAGGTGGGAGCGACAATGAGCAGTTCTTC,CSSSLDLSWGGGSDNEQFF,.,.,TRBV7-9,TRBJ2-1
TGTGCCAGCAGCCTCAAGGCGGGGGGTGGCTACACCTTC,CASSLKAGGGYTF,.,.,TRBV14,TRBJ1-2
TGCGCCAGCAGCTATCACCGGGACACCTCCCGCTACGAGCAGTACTTC,CASSYHRDTSRYEQYF,.,few,TRBV5-1,TRBJ2-7